One and the same sample provided the 18 T cell receptor beta chains below, sequenced in a study of blood T cell repertoires in COVID-19 (dated by TCRdb to 2019 to 2021). The library came from the immunoSEQ multiplex PCR assay. The table was pulled from immuneACCESS by TCRdb, which kept in-frame rearrangements only. Such tables lose some clones; where checked, under half of the loss comes from unresolved V genes, and the rest has no known cause. Across this sample there are 75,000 to 90,000 clones, with about nine tenths seen only once. The ten largest clonotypes hold under 8.5% of the sample. The specimen sequenced was peripheral blood. These receptors all stem from a man younger than 35 with COVID-19, enrolled during active disease.

The chain couples TRBV5-6 to TRBJ1-5, with a weak D call TRBD1 (6 bases). The CDR3 covers 14 residues. Trimming left V 4 bases short and J 5 bases short, with 13 bases between. Germline V gene sequence: CDR1 SGHDT, CDR2 YYEEEE. CDR3 sequence (DNA): TGTGCCAGCAGCCTTAACAGGGAAGATCAGCCCCAGCATTTT. Translation gives CASSLNREDQPQHF.

The chain combines TRBV19 with TRBJ2-5; D possibly corresponds to TRBD1 (7 bases). This CDR3 has 14 amino acids. V was cut by 4 bases and J by 5 bases, with 14 bases left in between. Germline CDR1 and CDR2: LNHDA and SQIVND (reference sequence). CDR3 residues: CASSRGQAGETQYF. DNA for the CDR3: TGTGCCAGTAGTAGAGGACAGGCGGGGGAGACCCAGTACTTC.

This sequence joins TRBV9 and TRBJ1-1, with D hard to call. The CDR3 spans 15 residues. V was cut by 3 bases and J by 0 bases, with 12 bases left in between. CDR1 and CDR2 from the germline V gene are SGDLS and YYNGEE. Here the CDR3 reads CASSGAGSLNTEAFF. DNA of the CDR3: TGTGCCAGCAGCGGAGCCGGGTCCTTGAACACTGAAGCTTTCTTT.

The chain recombines TRBV30 with TRBJ1-3, with D perhaps TRBD1 (5 bases). The CDR3 is 15 residues long. V gave up 2 bases and J gave up 0 bases, with 11 bases separating them. The germline V gene encodes CDR1 GTSNPN and CDR2 SVGIG (reference sequence). The CDR3 nucleotides are TGTGCCTGGAGTAACCCAGGGCTCTCTGGAAACACCATATATTTT. Amino acids: CAWSNPGLSGNTIYF.

This clone was observed once. The chain has TRBV29-1 and TRBJ2-1; D is possibly TRBD2 (5 bases). This CDR3 has 11 amino acids. The V gene's germline CDR1 is SQVTM and CDR2 ANQGSEA. The CDR3 spells CTFSRVREQFF. DNA for the CDR3: TGCACCTTCTCGAGGGTTCGTGAGCAGTTCTTC.

This clone was counted only a few times. This chain links TRBV4-3 with TRBJ1-1; the match to TRBD1 covers 10 bases. The junction had 6 bases not matched to a gene; V was cut back by 1 base and J by 7 bases. The length of the CDR3 is 15 residues. Germline V gives CDR1 LGHNA, CDR2 YSLEER. The CDR3 loop reads CASSQARTGGIEAFF. The DNA of the CDR3 is TGCGCCAGCAGCCAAGCCCGGACAGGGGGGATTGAAGCTTTCTTT.

The chain combines TRBV18 with TRBJ1-1; unclear D gene. Per the germline V gene, CDR1 is KGHSH and CDR2 is LQKENI. V dropped 3 bases and J dropped 3 bases, with 11 bases sitting between them. The CDR3 has 14 amino acids. The CDR3 protein is CASSPAGKYTEAFF. The CDR3, as DNA: TGTGCCAGCTCACCCGCGGGGAAATACACTGAAGCTTTCTTT.

The chain couples TRBV29-1 to TRBJ1-1; D perhaps matches TRBD1 (5 bases). The CDR3 is 13 residues long. Trimming stripped 4 bases from V and 4 bases from J, with 13 bases between. Germline V CDR1 and CDR2: SQVTM, ANQGSEA. The CDR3 loop is CSVVPGGGTEAFF. CDR3 coding DNA: TGCAGCGTTGTTCCGGGGGGAGGCACTGAAGCTTTCTTT.

This clone was seen more than once but under ten times. The V gene is TRBV5-4, the J gene TRBJ2-7; maybe TRBD1 (5 bases). The CDR3 runs to 15 residues. Trimming left V 4 bases short and J 4 bases short, with 18 bases between. Germline V lookup: CDR1 SGHNT, CDR2 YYREEE (reference sequence). The CDR3 bases are TGTGCCAGCAGCCTGGCCTTAGGGGCTGGGTACGAGCAGTACTTC. As protein: CASSLALGAGYEQYF. The complete variable domain, with remaining parts taken from reference TRBV5-4 and TRBJ2-7, reads ETGVTQSPTHLIKTRGQQVTLRCSSQSGHNTVSWYQQALGQGPQFIFQYYREEENGRGNFPPRFSGLQFPNYSSELNVNALELDDSALYLCASSLALGAGYEQYFGPGTRLTVT.

This chain connects TRBV3-1 (or the pseudogene TRBV3-2) to TRBJ1-6, with no clear D. Trimming took off 0 bases at V and 0 bases at J, with 6 bases between the two ends. CDR3 length: 16 amino acids. From germline, CDR1 is LGHDT and CDR2 YNNKEL (reference sequence). The CDR3: CASSQDLSSYNSPLHF. CDR3 bases: TGTGCCAGCAGCCAAGACCTTAGCTCCTATAATTCACCCCTCCACTTT.

This clone was recorded once. This chain connects TRBV28 to TRBJ2-7, with TRBD1 identical over 7 bases. Trimming removed 6 bases from V and 1 base from J; junction bases left unmatched: 6. CDR1 is MDHEN, CDR2 SYDVKM, per germline. CDR3 length: 14 residues. The CDR3, as DNA: TGTGCCAGCAGAACCCAGGGGGTATCCTACGAGCAGTACTTC. Translation gives CASRTQGVSYEQYF.

The chain carries TRBV6-1 and TRBJ2-7, with D perhaps matching TRBD2 (5 bases). V was trimmed by 0 bases and J by 0 bases, leaving 12 bases between them. The CDR3 consists of 16 residues. Looked up from germline, CDR1 is MNHNS and CDR2 is SASEGT. The CDR3 reads CASSEASAVSSYEQYF. CDR3 DNA sequence: TGTGCCAGCAGTGAAGCCTCAGCGGTCAGCTCCTACGAGCAGTACTTC.

This clone was detected only a few times. J is TRBJ1-4 and V is TRBV9; 7 nucleotides align to TRBD1. Germline values: CDR1 SGDLS, CDR2 YYNGEE. The CDR3 contains 15 residues. With 3 bases clipped from V and 7 bases from J, the junction kept 9 bases outside the gene matches. CDR3 region: CASSAATGTGEKLFF. The CDR3 DNA is TGTGCCAGCAGCGCTGCGACAGGGACGGGTGAAAAACTGTTTTTT. Full variable domain (rest looked up from reference TRBV9 and TRBJ1-4): DSGVTQTPKHLITATGQRVTLRCSPRSGDLSVYWYQQSLDQGLQFLIQYYNGEERAKGNILERFSAQQFPDLHSELNLSSLELGDSALYFCASSAATGTGEKLFFGSGTQLSVL.

The V and J genes are TRBV28 and TRBJ1-1; 8 bases map to TRBD1. Trimming took 6 bases from V and 0 from J; bases not matched to a gene: 6. Germline V gene sequence: CDR1 MDHEN, CDR2 SYDVKM. This CDR3 has 15 amino acids. The CDR3 loop is CASSPDRELNTEAFF. CDR3 DNA sequence: TGTGCCAGCAGCCCGGACAGGGAGCTGAACACTGAAGCTTTCTTT.

The genes are TRBV7-2 and TRBJ1-1, with 7 nucleotides matching TRBD1. V shed 5 bases, J shed 5 bases, and the junction held 8 bases outside the gene matches. CDR3 length: 14 residues. Germline V gene lookup returns CDR1 SGHTA and CDR2 FQGNSA. For the CDR3, the DNA is TGTGCCAGCAGCGTAGGGGGCAGAATAACTGAAGCTTTCTTT. It codes for CASSVGGRITEAFF. Complete variable domain (other parts from reference TRBV7-2 and TRBJ1-1): GAGVSQSPSNKVTEKGKDVELRCDPISGHTALYWYRQSLGQGLEFLIYFQGNSAPDKSGLPSDRFSAERTGGSVSTLTIQRTQQEDSAVYLCASSVGGRITEAFFGQGTRLTVV.

The chain joins TRBV2 to TRBJ1-5, with unresolved D. The CDR3 length is 13 residues. From germline, CDR1 is SNHLY and CDR2 FYNNEI. Trimming pared 3 bases from V and 3 bases from J, leaving 6 bases between. CDR3 DNA sequence: TGTGCCAGCAGTGACAGGCACAATCAGCCCCAGCATTTT. Its translation is CASSDRHNQPQHF.

J is TRBJ1-2 and V is TRBV7-8, with 10 nucleotides matching TRBD1. Losses at the gene ends were 5 bases for V and 5 bases for J; bases not matched to a gene: 5. In germline, CDR1 is SGHVS, CDR2 FQNEAQ. This CDR3 has 14 amino acids. The CDR3 DNA follows: TGTGCCAGCAGCACGACAGGGGGCGATTATGGCTACACCTTC. It encodes CASSTTGGDYGYTF.

This clone was recorded only once. This chain uses TRBV7-9 with TRBJ1-6; D may be TRBD1 (6 bases). The CDR3 extends over 14 amino acids. Trimming cost V 3 bases and J 7 bases, with 10 bases left between them. The V gene's germline CDR1 is SEHNR and CDR2 FQNEAQ (reference sequence). The DNA for the CDR3 is TGTGCCAGCAGCTTGGGGGCTCGGAATTCACCCCTCCACTTT. It is translated as CASSLGARNSPLHF.